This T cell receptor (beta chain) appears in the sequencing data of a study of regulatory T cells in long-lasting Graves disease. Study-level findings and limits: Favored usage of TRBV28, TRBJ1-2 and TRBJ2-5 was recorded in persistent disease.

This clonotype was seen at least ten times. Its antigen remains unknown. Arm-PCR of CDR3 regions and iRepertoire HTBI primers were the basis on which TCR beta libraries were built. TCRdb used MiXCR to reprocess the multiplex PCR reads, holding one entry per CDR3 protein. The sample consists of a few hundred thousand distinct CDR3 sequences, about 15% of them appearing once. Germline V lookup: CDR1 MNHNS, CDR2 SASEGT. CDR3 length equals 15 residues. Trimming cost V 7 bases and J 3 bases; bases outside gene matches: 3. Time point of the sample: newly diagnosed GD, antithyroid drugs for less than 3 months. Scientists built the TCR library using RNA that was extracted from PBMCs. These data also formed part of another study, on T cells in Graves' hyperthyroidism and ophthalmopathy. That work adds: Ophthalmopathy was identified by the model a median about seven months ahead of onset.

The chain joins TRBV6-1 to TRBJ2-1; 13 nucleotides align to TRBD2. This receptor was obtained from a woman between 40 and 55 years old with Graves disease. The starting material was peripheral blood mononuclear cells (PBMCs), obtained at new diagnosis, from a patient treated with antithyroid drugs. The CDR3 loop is CASTRTSGGYNEQFF. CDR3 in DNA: TGTGCCAGCACCAGGACTAGCGGGGGCTACAATGAGCAGTTCTTC.